These 28 T cell receptor beta chains originate from one sample sequenced in a study of cytomegalovirus exposure and HLA in healthy donors. Use of 60 Vbeta and 13 Jbeta primers characterized the PCR. Assay: immunoSEQ multiplex PCR; the TCRdb copy retains only in-frame clones and omits some. Altogether about 200,000 clones are present, 75% to 90% being singletons, with the ten largest covering less than 0.4%. The sequenced material came from PBMCs. The source of these receptors is a young woman in good health and CMV-seronegative.

This chain links TRBV18 with TRBJ1-2, with 9 bases matching TRBD1. V lost 6 bases to trimming and J lost 6 bases; unmatched junction nucleotides: 14. CDR3 size: 16 residues. CDR1 and CDR2 (germline): KGHSH, LQKENI. DNA for the CDR3: TGTGCCAGCTCCCCATCGTCCCGGGACAGGGAGGATGGCTACACCTTC. Encoded protein: CASSPSSRDREDGYTF.

In this sample, this clone turned up once. V and J are TRBV5-1 and TRBJ2-5; 8 bases match TRBD1. The J call may not be correct, given that the DNA end is closer to TRBJ2-7. This CDR3 spans 17 amino acids. CDR1 SGHRS and CDR2 YFSETQ come from the germline V gene. CDR3 sequence: CASSLGVSGGTLYEQYF. The CDR3 bases are TGCGCCAGCAGCTTGGGGGTCTCAGGGGGCACCCTCTACGAGCAGTACTTC.

In this sample, this clone turned up once. The chain employs TRBV2 and TRBJ2-5, with D unclear. Trimming took off 5 bases at V and 7 bases at J, with 11 bases between the two ends. Germline CDR1 and CDR2: SNHLY and FYNNEI. The CDR3 extends over 12 amino acids. CDR3: CASSRLTGTQYF. In DNA, the CDR3 is TGTGCCAGCAGTCGTCTTACGGGGACCCAGTACTTC.

This clone occurred a few times. The rearrangement joins TRBV6-5 to TRBJ2-1, with 8 bases matching TRBD2. The CDR3 contains 15 residues. The V and J ends lost 10 bases and 2 bases, in that order; junction bases with no gene match: 10. Germline lookup yields CDR1 MNHEY and CDR2 SVGAGI. DNA of the CDR3: TGTGCCAACGACGGGGGGGTGGTTCCCTACAATGAGCAGTTCTTC. As protein: CANDGGVVPYNEQFF.

The J gene is TRBJ2-7, the V gene TRBV7-9; D call uncertain. This CDR3 has 11 residues. The V gene's germline CDR1 is SEHNR and CDR2 FQNEAQ (reference sequence). Deletions cut 6 bases from V and 2 bases from J, with 5 bases between. CDR3 coding DNA: TGTGCCAGCAGTGTCGCCTACGAGCAGTACTTC. This encodes CASSVAYEQYF.

The chain uses TRBV9 and TRBJ2-2; 10 nucleotides align to TRBD2. Germline lookup yields CDR1 SGDLS and CDR2 YYNGEE. V lost 3 bases and J lost 1; bases outside the gene matches: 6. The CDR3 has 17 amino acids. The CDR3 nucleotides are TGTGCCAGCAGCGGAAAGCGGGGGGGGGTGAACACCGGGGAGCTGTTTTTT. This gives the protein CASSGKRGGVNTGELFF.

Turning to this clone: Other DNA variants within this sample encode the same CDR3. The V call is TRBV5-1, the J call TRBJ1-1; TRBD1 matches 7 bases. Germline-derived CDR1 and CDR2 are SGHRS and YFSETQ. This CDR3 region has 13 residues. Unmatched junction bases numbered 3, after V lost 0 bases and J lost 7 bases. The CDR3 sequence: CASSLGQGSEAFF. Written as DNA, the CDR3 is TGCGCCAGCAGCTTGGGACAGGGAAGTGAAGCTTTCTTT. Full variable domain (outside the CDR3, taken from reference TRBV5-1 and TRBJ1-1): KAGVTQTPRYLIKTRGQQVTLSCSPISGHRSVSWYQQTPGQGLQFLFEYFSETQRNKGNFPGRFSGRQFSNSRSEMNVSTLELGDSALYLCASSLGQGSEAFFGQGTRLTVV.

The rearrangement joins TRBV5-1 to TRBJ2-3; 12 bases are a match to TRBD2. The CDR3 spans 16 residues. J was trimmed by 3 bases and V by 3 bases; bases with no gene match: 5. In germline, CDR1 is SGHRS, CDR2 YFSETQ. The CDR3 reads CASSSLAGGPTDTQYF. The CDR3 bases are TGCGCCAGCAGCTCCCTAGCGGGGGGGCCGACAGATACGCAGTATTTT.

The genes are TRBV7-9 and TRBJ2-7, with 9 nucleotides matching TRBD2. Germline V gives CDR1 SEHNR, CDR2 FQNEAQ (reference sequence). This CDR3 is built from 15 residues. Trimming at V came to 4 bases and at J to 4 bases, leaving 8 bases not matched to a gene. The CDR3 loop reads CASSSLSGRTYEQYF. CDR3 DNA sequence: TGTGCCAGCAGCTCCCTCAGCGGGAGGACGTACGAGCAGTACTTC.

This CDR3 is CASSTQPGLVSNEQFF. CDR3 coding DNA: TGCGCCAGCAGCACGCAACCGGGACTAGTGTCAAATGAGCAGTTCTTC. The chain combines TRBV5-1 with TRBJ2-1, with 8 bases matching TRBD2. Germline V gene data show CDR1 as SGHRS and CDR2 as YFSETQ. V shed 4 bases, J shed 7 bases, and the junction held 13 bases outside the gene matches. The CDR3 loop spans 16 amino acids.

J is TRBJ2-7 and V is TRBV28, with TRBD1 matching 12 bases. Germline CDR1 MDHEN, CDR2 SYDVKM. The CDR3 totals 15 residues. Trimming at V came to 5 bases and at J to 7 bases, leaving 9 bases not matched to a gene. This chain's CDR3 is CASSRAGQGAAEQYF. In nucleotides, the CDR3 is TGTGCCAGCAGTCGGGCGGGACAGGGGGCCGCGGAGCAGTACTTC. Based on the CDR3 plus reference TRBV28 and TRBJ2-7, the full variable domain is DVKVTQSSRYLVKRTGEKVFLECVQDMDHENMFWYRQDPGLGLRLIYFSYDVKMKEKGDIPEGYSVSREKKERFSLILESASTNQTSMYLCASSRAGQGAAEQYFGPGTRLTVT.

The chain is built from TRBV11-2 and TRBJ2-3; the D gene is possibly TRBD1 (5 bases). The CDR3 consists of 14 residues. Trimming left V 4 bases short and J 4 bases short, with 12 bases between. The V gene's germline CDR1 is SGHAT and CDR2 FQNNGV. The CDR3 protein is CASSSIPRADTQYF. CDR3 nucleotides: TGTGCCAGCAGCTCCATCCCCAGGGCAGATACGCAGTATTTT.

The chain is built from TRBV7-6 and TRBJ2-1; the match to TRBD2 covers 15 bases. J gave up 8 bases and V 1 base, and 9 bases lay outside the gene matches. The CDR3 is 18 amino acids. Germline CDR1 reads SGHVS; CDR2 reads FNYEAQ. The CDR3 sequence: CASSLGAEGLAGGYEQFF. The CDR3 nucleotides read TGTGCCAGCAGCTTAGGGGCAGAGGGACTAGCGGGAGGATATGAGCAGTTCTTC.

The gene calls are TRBV10-1 and TRBJ2-1; the D is unclear. Trimming stripped 3 bases from V and 4 bases from J, with 7 bases between. The V gene's germline CDR1 is WNHNN and CDR2 SYGVQD (reference sequence). CDR3 length: 13 residues. The CDR3 DNA follows: TGCGCCAGCAGTGACGGGTGGTACAATGAGCAGTTCTTC. It specifies CASSDGWYNEQFF.

This clone appeared once. The V gene is TRBV29-1, the J gene TRBJ2-5, with a tentative D call TRBD2 (6 bases). This CDR3 has 12 amino acids. Trimming removed 4 bases from V and 3 bases from J, with 9 bases in between. Germline V gene data show CDR1 as SQVTM and CDR2 as ANQGSEA. The CDR3 spells CSVVGGEETQYF. The CDR3 DNA reads as TGCAGCGTTGTGGGCGGGGAAGAGACCCAGTACTTC. Looking up the rest from reference TRBV29-1 and TRBJ2-5 gives the full variable domain: SAVISQKPSRDICQRGTSLTIQCQVDSQVTMMFWYRQQPGQSLTLIATANQGSEATYESGFVIDKFPISRPNLTFSTLTVSNMSPEDSSIYLCSVVGGEETQYFGPGTRLLVL.

The rearrangement uses TRBV5-1 and TRBJ2-3, with D possibly TRBD2 on 6 matching bases. The V and J ends lost 5 bases and 4 bases respectively, with 11 bases between them. The CDR3 consists of 13 residues. The germline V gene has CDR1 SGHRS and CDR2 YFSETQ. The CDR3 DNA follows: TGCGCCAGCAGGGCACCGGGAGCAGATACGCAGTATTTT. This translates into CASRAPGADTQYF.

V and J are TRBV18 and TRBJ2-2; D is perhaps TRBD2 (6 bases). The CDR3 consists of 15 residues. CDR1 is KGHSH and CDR2 is LQKENI in the germline V gene. Trimming removed 1 base at V and 3 bases at J, with 9 bases between. The CDR3 spells CASSPLTGDTGELFF. DNA for the CDR3: TGTGCCAGCTCACCACTCACGGGGGACACCGGGGAGCTGTTTTTT.

V is TRBV9 and J is TRBJ2-5; D perhaps matches TRBD2 (5 bases). V shed 4 bases and J shed 0 bases, with 7 bases lying between them. This CDR3 is 13 amino acids long. Germline CDR1 and CDR2: SGDLS and YYNGEE. The DNA of the CDR3 is TGTGCCAGCAGCCTGGACTACCAAGAGACCCAGTACTTC. Translating gives CASSLDYQETQYF. Full variable domain (outside the CDR3, taken from reference TRBV9 and TRBJ2-5): DSGVTQTPKHLITATGQRVTLRCSPRSGDLSVYWYQQSLDQGLQFLIQYYNGEERAKGNILERFSAQQFPDLHSELNLSSLELGDSALYFCASSLDYQETQYFGPGTRLLVL.

This clone was seen more than once but under ten times. The rearrangement links TRBV5-4 to TRBJ2-1, with D maybe TRBD2 (5 bases). Germline assignment: CDR1 SGHNT and CDR2 YYREEE (reference sequence). CDR3 length: 13 amino acids. Trimming shortened V by 4 bases and J by 5 bases, and 10 bases separated the two germline ends. CDR3 nucleotides: TGTGCCAGCAGCACCGGGAACCACAATGAGCAGTTCTTC. It is translated as CASSTGNHNEQFF.

The J gene is TRBJ2-1, the V gene TRBV19; D possibly corresponds to TRBD2 (6 bases). Per the germline V gene, CDR1 is LNHDA and CDR2 is SQIVND (reference sequence). V shed 2 bases and J shed 6 bases, with 11 bases lying between them. The CDR3 consists of 14 residues. CDR3 sequence (DNA): TGTGCCAGTAGTATACGCGGGACCCTCAATGAGCAGTTCTTC. As protein: CASSIRGTLNEQFF.

The gene calls are TRBV10-3 and TRBJ1-1; tentative D call: TRBD1 (5 bases). This CDR3 is built from 14 residues. V lost 4 bases, J lost 5 bases, and 14 bases lay in between. Germline V gives CDR1 ENHRY, CDR2 SYGVKD. CDR3 in amino acids: CAISARDGGTEAFF. CDR3 coding DNA: TGTGCCATCAGTGCCAGGGACGGAGGGACTGAAGCTTTCTTT.

The V gene is TRBV7-8, the J gene TRBJ1-1; TRBD1 might be the D (5 bases). The germline gives CDR1 SGHVS, CDR2 FQNEAQ. This CDR3 contains 17 residues. Trimming took off 5 bases at V and 0 bases at J, with 19 bases between the two ends. CDR3 sequence: CASSDELWTPLNTEAFF. CDR3 DNA: TGTGCCAGCAGCGATGAACTCTGGACACCGCTGAACACTGAAGCTTTCTTT.

The V gene is TRBV18, the J gene TRBJ2-5, with no clear D. V lost 6 bases and J lost 3, with 8 bases in between. Germline V lookup: CDR1 KGHSH, CDR2 LQKENI. The CDR3 is made up of 12 amino acids. In nucleotides, the CDR3 is TGTGCCAGCTCGATAGATAAAGAGACCCAGTACTTC. Its protein is CASSIDKETQYF.

The DNA for the CDR3 is TGTGCCAGTAGTTCGACAGGACCGATTAGGCTGTTTTTT. It specifies CASSSTGPIRLFF. V is TRBV19 and J is TRBJ1-4; D perhaps matches TRBD1 (6 bases). V shed 5 bases and J shed 14 bases, with 18 bases lying between them. The CDR3 runs 13 residues. Germline lookup yields CDR1 LNHDA and CDR2 SQIVND (reference sequence).

The chain combines TRBV9 with TRBJ2-1; D gene ambiguous. Trimming pared 0 bases from V and 5 bases from J, leaving 12 bases between. Germline V gene sequence: CDR1 SGDLS, CDR2 YYNGEE. This CDR3 has 15 amino acids. The CDR3 DNA reads TGTGCCAGCAGCGTAGGACAAAGATCAGACAATGAGCAGTTCTTC. Its translation: CASSVGQRSDNEQFF.

This chain uses TRBV5-1 with TRBJ1-1; perhaps TRBD1 as D (5 bases). Looked up from germline, CDR1 is SGHRS and CDR2 is YFSETQ. The CDR3 consists of 14 residues. V lost 3 bases and J 10 bases, leaving 19 bases between the germline ends. CDR3 amino acids: CASSWGTGRGRAFF. The CDR3 nucleotides read TGCGCCAGCAGCTGGGGGACTGGGAGGGGACGAGCTTTCTTT. Filled out from reference TRBV5-1 and TRBJ1-1, the complete variable domain reads KAGVTQTPRYLIKTRGQQVTLSCSPISGHRSVSWYQQTPGQGLQFLFEYFSETQRNKGNFPGRFSGRQFSNSRSEMNVSTLELGDSALYLCASSWGTGRGRAFFGQGTRLTVV.

V gene TRBV28 combines with J gene TRBJ2-7, with D possibly matching TRBD1 (6 bases). The CDR3 length is 14 residues. The germline V gene has CDR1 MDHEN and CDR2 SYDVKM. V lost 5 bases, J lost 7 bases, and 18 bases lay in between. The chain's CDR3 is CASSPQGPLGEQYF. As DNA, the CDR3 is TGTGCCAGCAGTCCACAGGGCCCCTTAGGTGAGCAGTACTTC.

The chain uses TRBV30 and TRBJ1-1; the D is unclear. Trimming took 2 bases from V and 11 from J, leaving 6 bases between them. In germline, CDR1 is GTSNPN, CDR2 SVGIG (reference sequence). CDR3 size: 9 residues. Here the CDR3 DNA reads TGTGCCTGGAGTACCGAGGCTTTCTTT. Translated: CAWSTEAFF.